This paragraph covers one TCR beta chain sequence. Its antigen is still unknown. The sample belongs to a study of monozygotic twins with inflammatory bowel disease. The CDR3 extends over 13 amino acids. Germline CDR1 reads SGHDN; CDR2 reads FVKESK. The unique tags termed UMIs, each holding a 6-nucleotide sample barcode, were added by means of template switching. After re-calling the 5' RACE reads, TCRdb lists one entry per CDR3 protein, DNA absent. Its table lists some 440,000 distinct CDR3 sequences. Study outcomes and limitations: Backing was not found for a single strong signal or clonotype associated with IBD.

This TCR came from a human donor with ulcerative colitis or Crohn's disease, or a healthy co-twin of an affected twin (not recorded which). The chain combines TRBV14 with TRBJ1-1. The sample consisted of blood. The CDR3 region is CASSQEVNTEAFF.